This TCR beta chain is from a study of T cells in Graves' hyperthyroidism and ophthalmopathy. This clonotype was counted many times. Trimming removed 7 bases at V and 7 bases at J, with 14 bases between. Germline CDR1 is MDHEN and CDR2 is SYDVKM. The CDR3 length is 14 residues. RNA transcripts yielded amplified TCR beta CDR3 regions. The HTBI primer set drove a first-round RT-PCR of the TCR CDR3. Each CDR3 protein gets one entry after TCRdb re-called the multiplex PCR reads with MiXCR. The sample yields fewer than 800,000 distinct CDR3 sequences, 15% to 20% seen once. Source material: blood. The V call is TRBV28, the J call TRBJ1-6; D not certain. The TCR was taken from a young man with Graves' hyperthyroidism. The CDR3 DNA follows: TGTGCCAGCAAAACCCGGATAGGGAATTCACCCCTCCACTTT. Translation gives CASKTRIGNSPLHF.